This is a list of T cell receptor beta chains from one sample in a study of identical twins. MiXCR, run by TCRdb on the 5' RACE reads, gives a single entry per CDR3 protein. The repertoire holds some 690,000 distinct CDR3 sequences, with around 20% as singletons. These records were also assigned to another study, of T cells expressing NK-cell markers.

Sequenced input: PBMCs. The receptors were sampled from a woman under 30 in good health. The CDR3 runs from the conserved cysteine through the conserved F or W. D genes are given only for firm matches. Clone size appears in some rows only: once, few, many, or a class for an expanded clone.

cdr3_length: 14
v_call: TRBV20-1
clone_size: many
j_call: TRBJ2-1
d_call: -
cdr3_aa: CSARDRQAYNEQFF
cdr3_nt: TGCAGTGCTAGAGATCGCCAGGCCTACAATGAGCAGTTCTTC

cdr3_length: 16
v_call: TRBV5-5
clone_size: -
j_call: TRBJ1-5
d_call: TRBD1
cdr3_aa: CASSLGRTGRAQPQHF
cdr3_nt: TGTGCCAGCAGCTTGGGGAGGACAGGGAGGGCCCAGCCCCAGCATTTT

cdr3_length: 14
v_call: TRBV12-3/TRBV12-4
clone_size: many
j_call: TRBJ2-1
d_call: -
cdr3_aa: CASSLMGPQANQFF
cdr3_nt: TGTGCCAGCAGTTTAATGGGCCCTCAAGCGAACCAGTTCTTC

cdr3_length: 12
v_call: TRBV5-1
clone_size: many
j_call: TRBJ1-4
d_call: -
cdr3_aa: CASSLDGQKLFF
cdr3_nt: TGCGCCAGCAGCTTGGATGGACAAAAACTGTTTTTT

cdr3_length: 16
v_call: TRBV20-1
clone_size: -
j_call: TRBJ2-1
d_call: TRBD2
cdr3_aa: CSARDQREGLFNEQFF
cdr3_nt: TGCAGTGCTAGAGATCAGCGGGAGGGCCTATTTAACGAGCAGTTCTTC

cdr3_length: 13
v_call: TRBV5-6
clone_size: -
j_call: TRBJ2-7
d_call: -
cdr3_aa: CASSLAGFSEQYF
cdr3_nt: TGTGCCAGCAGCTTGGCGGGGTTCAGCGAGCAGTACTTC

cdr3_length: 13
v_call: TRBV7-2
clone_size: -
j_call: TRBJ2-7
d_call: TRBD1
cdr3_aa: CASGWQGAVEQYF
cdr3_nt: TGTGCCAGTGGGTGGCAGGGGGCTGTCGAGCAGTACTTC

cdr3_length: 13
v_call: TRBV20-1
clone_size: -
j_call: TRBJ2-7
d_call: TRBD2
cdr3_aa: CSASYLAGREQYF
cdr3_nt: TGCAGTGCTAGCTACCTAGCGGGGCGCGAGCAGTACTTC

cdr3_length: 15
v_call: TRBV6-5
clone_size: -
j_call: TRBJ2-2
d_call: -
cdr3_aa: CASSYDGDLTGELFF
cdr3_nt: TGTGCCAGCAGTTATGACGGGGACCTCACCGGGGAGCTGTTTTTT

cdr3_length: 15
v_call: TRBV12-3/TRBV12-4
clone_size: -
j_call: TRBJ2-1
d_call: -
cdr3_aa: CASSVGTSSLNEQFF
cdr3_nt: TGTGCCAGCAGTGTAGGGACTTCCTCTCTCAATGAGCAGTTCTTC

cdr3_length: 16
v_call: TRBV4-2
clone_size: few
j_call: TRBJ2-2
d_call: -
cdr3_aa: CASMPLGGGLTGELFF
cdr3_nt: TGTGCCAGCATGCCCCTGGGTGGGGGCCTTACCGGGGAGCTGTTTTTT

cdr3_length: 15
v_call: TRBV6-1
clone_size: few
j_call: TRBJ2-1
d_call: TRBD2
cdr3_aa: CASSQSGGAHNEQFF
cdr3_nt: TGTGCCAGCAGTCAGAGCGGGGGGGCGCACAATGAGCAGTTCTTC

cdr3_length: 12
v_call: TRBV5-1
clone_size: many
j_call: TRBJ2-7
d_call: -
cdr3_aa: CASSLAGAEQYF
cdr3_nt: TGCGCCAGCAGCTTGGCGGGGGCTGAGCAGTACTTC

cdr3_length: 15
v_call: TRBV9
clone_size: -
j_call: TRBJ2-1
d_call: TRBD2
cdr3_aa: CASSSSGVSYNEQFF
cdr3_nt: TGTGCCAGCAGCTCTAGCGGGGTATCCTACAATGAGCAGTTCTTC

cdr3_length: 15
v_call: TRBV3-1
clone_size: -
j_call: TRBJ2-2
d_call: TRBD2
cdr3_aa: CATSQSSGIAGELFF
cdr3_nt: TGTGCCACCAGCCAGAGTAGCGGGATCGCCGGGGAGCTGTTTTTT